The next 14 T cell receptor beta chains were all read from a single sample in a study of neurological immune-mediated disorders. TCRdb independently ran MiXCR on the 5' RACE reads; one entry per CDR3 protein. The sample has 84,000 or so distinct CDR3 sequences; less than 15% are singletons. Time point reported: longitudinal time-point 2. Sequencing was performed on PBMCs. These TCRs come from a female donor with HTLV-1-associated myelopathy (HAM/TSP).

The genes are TRBV5-1 and TRBJ2-5; 7 bases fit TRBD1. The germline gives CDR1 SGHRS, CDR2 YFSETQ. V trimming: 2 bases; J trimming: 5 bases; junction bases outside the gene matches: 3. The CDR3 runs to 13 residues. CDR3 protein: CASSLQGSETQYF. CDR3 in DNA: TGCGCCAGCAGCTTACAGGGGTCGGAGACCCAGTACTTC.

The sample holds many counts of this clonotype. The chain is built from TRBV28 and TRBJ1-1; 7 nucleotides match TRBD1. The trim removed 3 bases at V and 9 bases at J, leaving 7 bases unmatched. The CDR3 consists of 13 residues. The germline V gene encodes CDR1 MDHEN and CDR2 SYDVKM. The CDR3 is CASSFPGTAKAFF. CDR3 DNA sequence: TGTGCCAGCAGTTTTCCAGGGACAGCTAAAGCTTTCTTT.

This clonotype was seen repeatedly, ten times or more. The V and J genes are TRBV2 and TRBJ2-5; D is undetermined. The germline V gene encodes CDR1 SNHLY and CDR2 FYNNEI. The ends were cut back, 3 bases at V and 4 bases at J, with 12 bases in the middle. The CDR3 runs 14 residues. CDR3 region: CASSDRYSRETQYF. The CDR3 coding sequence is TGTGCCAGCAGTGATCGGTACAGCCGAGAGACCCAGTACTTC.

This clonotype was observed many times. The chain recombines TRBV12-3 or TRBV12-4 with TRBJ2-7, with a weak D call TRBD2 (6 bases). V was pared by 6 bases and J by 0 bases, with 15 bases between. The CDR3 has 15 residues. In DNA, the CDR3 is TGTGCCAGCAGCCCACGGAGGGCTAGCTCCTACGAGCAGTACTTC. Translating gives CASSPRRASSYEQYF.

This clonotype was counted at least ten times. The chain links TRBV5-1 to TRBJ1-1; no firm D call. Trimming took 4 bases from V and 10 from J, leaving 14 bases between them. The CDR3 contains 12 residues. Germline CDR1 SGHRS, CDR2 YFSETQ. This CDR3 is CASSPDTAAAFF. For the CDR3, the DNA is TGCGCCAGCAGCCCCGATACGGCGGCAGCTTTCTTT.

The rearrangement joins TRBV29-1 to TRBJ2-7; D is possibly TRBD2 (7 bases). The CDR3 contains 14 residues. V was cut by 4 bases and J by 2 bases, with 15 bases left in between. Germline values: CDR1 SQVTM, CDR2 ANQGSEA. This CDR3 is CSVAMGGGTYEQYF. The DNA for the CDR3 is TGCAGCGTTGCAATGGGGGGGGGCACCTACGAGCAGTACTTC.

Regarding this clonotype: Relative to the germline gene, one junction end is altered; a read error may explain this. The rearrangement links TRBV29-1 to TRBJ1-1; 8 bases match TRBD1. CDR3 size: 13 residues. Germline V gene sequence: CDR1 SQVTM, CDR2 ANQGSEA. This CDR3 is CSVGQGRTAETFF. CDR3 sequence (DNA): TGTAGCGTTGGACAGGGAAGAACGGCTGAAACTTTCTTT.

This chain uses TRBV5-1 with TRBJ2-3; 7 bases match TRBD1. Unmatched junction bases numbered 26, after V lost 0 bases and J lost 10 bases. CDR1 SGHRS and CDR2 YFSETQ come from the germline V gene. CDR3 length: 20 residues. The DNA for the CDR3 is TGCGCCAGCAGCTTGGACAGTACCTCCCCGGACAGGCCCCTCAGGTCGGCGCAGTATTTT. It is translated as CASSLDSTSPDRPLRSAQYF.

This clonotype was detected many times. The chain uses TRBV6-6 and TRBJ2-1; possible D gene TRBD1, 6 bases. There are 12 residues in the CDR3. In germline, CDR1 is MNHNY, CDR2 SVGAGI (reference sequence). The V end was cut by 4 bases, the J end by 7 bases, with 8 bases between. CDR3 nucleotides: TGTGCCAGCAGTTCGCAGGGGAATGAGCAGTTCTTC. Translating gives CASSSQGNEQFF.

This clonotype was counted many times. J is TRBJ1-1 and V is TRBV5-1; D perhaps matches TRBD1 (5 bases). The length of the CDR3 is 15 residues. V was clipped by 3 bases and J by 1 base, with 13 bases between them. Germline assignment: CDR1 SGHRS and CDR2 YFSETQ. CDR3 protein: CASSSSGTANTEAFF. In DNA, the CDR3 is TGCGCCAGCAGCTCCTCCGGGACGGCGAACACTGAAGCTTTCTTT. Full variable domain (outside the CDR3, taken from reference TRBV5-1 and TRBJ1-1): KAGVTQTPRYLIKTRGQQVTLSCSPISGHRSVSWYQQTPGQGLQFLFEYFSETQRNKGNFPGRFSGRQFSNSRSEMNVSTLELGDSALYLCASSSSGTANTEAFFGQGTRLTVV.

V is TRBV20-1 and J is TRBJ2-1; D is possibly TRBD2 (6 bases). The V end lost 4 bases, the J end lost 9 bases, and 13 bases lay between the germline ends. The CDR3 runs 12 residues. In germline, CDR1 is DFQATT, CDR2 SNEGSKA (reference sequence). In DNA, the CDR3 is TGCAGTGCTAACGGCGGGGTGGGTGAGCAGTTCTTC. It specifies CSANGGVGEQFF.

At least ten counts were recorded for this clonotype. The chain couples TRBV20-1 to TRBJ2-1, with TRBD2 matching 8 bases. Trimming took 3 bases from V and 2 from J; bases not matched to a gene: 3. The CDR3 is 14 residues long. Germline V gene sequence: CDR1 DFQATT, CDR2 SNEGSKA (reference sequence). The DNA for the CDR3 is TGCAGTGCTAGTGCGGGGGGTACCTACAATGAGCAGTTCTTC. Protein sequence: CSASAGGTYNEQFF.

This clonotype came up many times. The chain is built from TRBV5-1 and TRBJ2-7; no clear D gene. This CDR3 comprises 13 residues. V gave up 0 bases and J gave up 3 bases, with 7 bases separating them. Germline V gene sequence: CDR1 SGHRS, CDR2 YFSETQ. Here the CDR3 reads CASSLEGFYEQYF. CDR3 nucleotides: TGCGCCAGCAGCTTGGAGGGTTTCTACGAGCAGTACTTC.

For this clonotype: An end of the junction does not agree with germline; a read error may underlie this. The gene calls are TRBV4-1 and TRBJ2-7; 7 nucleotides match TRBD2. The CDR3 is made up of 17 amino acids. Germline-derived CDR1 and CDR2 are MGHRA and YSYEKL. CDR3 in amino acids: CASSREASGTYSYEQYF. The CDR3 DNA reads TGTGCCAGCAGCCGGGAAGCAAGCGGGACCTACTCCTACGAGCAGTACTTC.